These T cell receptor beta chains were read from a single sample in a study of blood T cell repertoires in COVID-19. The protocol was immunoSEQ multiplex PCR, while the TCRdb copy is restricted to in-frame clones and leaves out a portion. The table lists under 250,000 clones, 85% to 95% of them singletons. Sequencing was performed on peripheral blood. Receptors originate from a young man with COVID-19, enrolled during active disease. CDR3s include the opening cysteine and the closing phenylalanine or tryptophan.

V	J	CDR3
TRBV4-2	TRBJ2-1	CASSQEGGGSLSYYRNEQFF
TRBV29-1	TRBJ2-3	CSVAQSTDTQYF
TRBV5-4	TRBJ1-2	CASSSGGLNGYTF
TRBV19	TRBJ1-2	CASSIGGVYGYTF
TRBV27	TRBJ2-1	CASNQDRGFYNEQFF
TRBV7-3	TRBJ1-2	CASSPSPDGGYGYTF
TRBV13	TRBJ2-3	CASRRERETDTQYF
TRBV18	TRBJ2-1	CASSPRTGPNEQFF
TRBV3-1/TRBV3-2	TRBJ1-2	CASSQDIQGVYGYTF
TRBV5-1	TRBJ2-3	CASSLGTSGDTQYF
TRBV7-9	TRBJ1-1	CASSTTGAGTEAFF
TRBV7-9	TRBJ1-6	CASSLGQNSPLHF
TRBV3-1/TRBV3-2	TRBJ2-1	CASSPRGVAGGRNEQFF
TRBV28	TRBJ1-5	CASSATGSPNQPQHF
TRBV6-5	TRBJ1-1	CASSYETGLNTEAFF
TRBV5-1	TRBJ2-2	CASSAGQGASFGELFF
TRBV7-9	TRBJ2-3	CASSLSLSTDTQYF
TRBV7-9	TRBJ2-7	CASSSGLNLGYEQYF
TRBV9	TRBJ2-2	CASRESTGTGELFF
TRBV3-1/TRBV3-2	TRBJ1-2	CASSQAGLRGYTF
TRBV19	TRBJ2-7	CASSEILGLAAWSSSYEQYF
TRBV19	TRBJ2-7	CASSSSGNYEQYF
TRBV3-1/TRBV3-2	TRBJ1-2	CASSQGVGGYGYTF
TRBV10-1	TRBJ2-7	CASSSGQDSAEYF
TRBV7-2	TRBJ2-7	CASSLRSLEQYF
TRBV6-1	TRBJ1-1	CASSEVLNRGHYTEAFF
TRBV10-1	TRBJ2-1	CASSEEGGAGDEQFF
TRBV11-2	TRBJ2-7	CASSFMGQLIYEQYF
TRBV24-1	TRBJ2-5	CATSAGQGLETQYF